One and the same sample provided the 10 T cell receptor beta chains below, sequenced in a study of identical twins. TCRdb reanalysed the 5' RACE reads using MiXCR and keeps one entry per CDR3 protein. The data show approximately 1.8 million distinct CDR3 sequences, about 32% seen once. Sequenced: cord blood. The receptors here all came from a newborn girl in good health.

The table lists this clonotype with a count of one. The rearrangement joins TRBV10-1 to TRBJ1-5; D is unresolved. Trimming stripped 2 bases from V and 1 base from J, with 6 bases between. The CDR3 is made up of 14 amino acids. The germline V gene encodes CDR1 WNHNN and CDR2 SYGVQD (reference sequence). The CDR3, as DNA: TGCGCCAGCAGTGAGAAGGACAGCAATCAGCCCCAGCATTTT. It encodes CASSEKDSNQPQHF.

This clonotype was detected a few times. The V call is TRBV10-3, the J call TRBJ2-7, with D possibly matching TRBD2 (5 bases). V was shortened by 2 bases and J by 4 bases, with 15 bases between the two germline ends. Germline V CDR1 and CDR2: ENHRY, SYGVKD. The CDR3 has 15 residues. The CDR3 loop reads CAISEGRGSSYEQYF. DNA of the CDR3: TGTGCCATCAGTGAGGGGAGAGGATCCTCTTACGAGCAGTACTTC.

DNA of the CDR3: TGCAGTGCTACGGAACCAGGGGTGGGCTATGGCTACACCTTC. Translation gives CSATEPGVGYGYTF. The genes are TRBV20-1 and TRBJ1-2; possibly TRBD1 for D (6 bases). The length of the CDR3 is 14 residues. The V end lost 4 bases, the J end lost 4 bases, and 16 bases lay between the germline ends. Germline loops: CDR1 DFQATT, CDR2 SNEGSKA (reference sequence).

The rearrangement links TRBV2 to TRBJ2-3; 9 nucleotides align to TRBD1. V was pared by 6 bases and J by 5 bases, with 12 bases of the junction left unmatched. Germline V gene lookup returns CDR1 SNHLY and CDR2 FYNNEI. There are 16 residues in the CDR3. The CDR3: CASRAGTGNVKDTQYF. CDR3 nucleotide sequence: TGTGCCAGCAGAGCCGGGACAGGGAATGTAAAAGATACGCAGTATTTT.

This clonotype came up a few times. This chain uses TRBV20-1 with TRBJ2-1; 7 nucleotides align to TRBD2. With 3 bases clipped from V and 15 bases from J, the junction kept 20 bases outside the gene matches. Looked up from germline, CDR1 is DFQATT and CDR2 is SNEGSKA (reference sequence). CDR3 length: 15 residues. In DNA form, the CDR3 reads TGCAGTGCTAGCAAAGCGAATCTGAGGGAGGGCCCTCTGTTCTTC. This translates into CSASKANLREGPLFF.

This clonotype was detected only once. The V call is TRBV20-1, the J call TRBJ2-4, with D perhaps given as TRBD1 or TRBD2 (5 bases each). The CDR3 has 14 amino acids. Per germline, CDR1 DFQATT and CDR2 SNEGSKA (reference sequence). Trimming took 4 bases from V and 5 from J, leaving 15 bases between them. The chain's CDR3 is CSAKSGRGQNIQYF. The CDR3 DNA sequence: TGCAGTGCTAAGTCGGGAAGGGGCCAAAACATTCAGTACTTC.

The CDR3 sequence is CASSRLGGVEKLFF. The CDR3 DNA is TGTGCCAGCAGTCGCTTAGGGGGCGTTGAAAAACTGTTTTTT. This chain uses TRBV28 with TRBJ1-4; 7 bases fit TRBD1. V lost 5 bases to trimming and J lost 7 bases; unmatched junction nucleotides: 7. From germline, CDR1 is MDHEN and CDR2 SYDVKM. The CDR3 has 14 residues.

The chain uses TRBV20-1 and TRBJ2-7; tentatively, D is TRBD1 (6 bases). Trimming pared 0 bases from V and 2 bases from J, leaving 17 bases between. Per germline, CDR1 DFQATT and CDR2 SNEGSKA (reference sequence). The CDR3 has 16 amino acids. The DNA of the CDR3 is TGCAGTGCTAGAGACCCTCATGGCAGGGGCGCCTACGAGCAGTACTTC. It yields the protein CSARDPHGRGAYEQYF.

The chain has TRBV7-2 and TRBJ1-2, with TRBD1 matching over 7 bases. V was pared by 4 bases and J by 4 bases, with 9 bases of the junction left unmatched. The CDR3 extends over 15 amino acids. Germline V gives CDR1 SGHTA, CDR2 FQGNSA. The CDR3 nucleotides read TGTGCCAGCAGCTCTACTGGGACAGAAGTCTATGGCTACACCTTC. It encodes CASSSTGTEVYGYTF.

The chain carries TRBV12-3 or TRBV12-4 and TRBJ1-5; no clear D gene. This CDR3 comprises 13 residues. V was trimmed by 7 bases and J by 3 bases, leaving 10 bases between them. CDR3 sequence reads: CASTPYPNQPQHF. The CDR3 coding sequence is TGTGCCAGCACCCCTTATCCCAATCAGCCCCAGCATTTT.